Below, 7 T cell receptor beta chains from the same sample are listed, as sequenced in a study of shared clonotypes between healthy human individuals. Here immunoSEQ multiplex PCR was the method, and the copy in TCRdb shows in-frame clones only, minus some. The data contain nearly 2 million clones, less than 95% of them singletons. Terminally differentiated effector memory CD45RA+ cells were excluded from the naive CD8 cells, which were CD45RO-negative and positively selected for CCR7. Sequencing input: naive CD8+ T cells sorted from blood. Source of these receptors: a man aged 18 to 30 in good health.

The genes are TRBV5-1 and TRBJ2-7, with unresolved D. The germline CDR1 and CDR2 sequences are SGHRS and YFSETQ. Trimming removed 4 bases from V and 7 bases from J, with 21 bases in between. The CDR3 consists of 15 residues. The CDR3, as DNA: TGCGCCAGCAGCCCCCTATTCTGGAGATCGTGGGAGCAGTACTTC. Residues: CASSPLFWRSWEQYF. The full variable domain, completed using reference TRBV5-1 and TRBJ2-7, is KAGVTQTPRYLIKTRGQQVTLSCSPISGHRSVSWYQQTPGQGLQFLFEYFSETQRNKGNFPGRFSGRQFSNSRSEMNVSTLELGDSALYLCASSPLFWRSWEQYFGPGTRLTVT.

Here the CDR3 DNA reads TGCGCCAGCAGCCAAGATATAGGCTACGCGAACTACGAGCAGTACTTC. Amino acids: CASSQDIGYANYEQYF. The chain couples TRBV4-3 to TRBJ2-5; no firm D call. The J call is uncertain, as TRBJ2-7 better fits the DNA end. The length of the CDR3 is 16 residues. Germline-derived CDR1 and CDR2 are LGHNA and YSLEER.

This chain connects TRBV11-2 to TRBJ2-7; D tentatively reads TRBD1 or TRBD2 (5 bases each). V was pared by 8 bases and J by 4 bases, with 15 bases between. CDR3 length equals 13 residues. From germline, CDR1 is SGHAT and CDR2 FQNNGV. The CDR3 bases are TGTGCCAGCCGCGAGGGGAGTCAGTACGAGCAGTACTTC. Translating gives CASREGSQYEQYF.

About this clone itself: This sample includes further DNA sequences coding for the same CDR3. J is TRBJ2-7 and V is TRBV5-1; D remains ambiguous. V lost 2 bases, J lost 1 base, and 7 bases lay in between. CDR3 size: 13 residues. The germline V gene encodes CDR1 SGHRS and CDR2 YFSETQ. The CDR3 loop reads CASSFGVSYEQYF. In DNA, the CDR3 is TGCGCCAGCAGCTTCGGAGTTTCCTACGAGCAGTACTTC.

The CDR3 DNA is TGCGCCAGCAGCCAAGAGAGGACAAGCGGGAGCGATATGACCCAGTACTTC. Amino acids: CASSQERTSGSDMTQYF. The rearrangement links TRBV4-1 to TRBJ2-5; 8 bases are shared with TRBD2. V was pared by 0 bases and J by 7 bases, with 13 bases of the junction left unmatched. CDR1 and CDR2 from the germline V gene are MGHRA and YSYEKL. This CDR3 region has 17 residues.

This sequence joins TRBV11-3 and TRBJ2-5; either TRBD1 or TRBD2 may supply D (6 bases each). Germline-derived CDR1 and CDR2 are SGHNT and YENEEA. Deletions cut 4 bases from V and 3 bases from J, with 12 bases between. The CDR3 has 14 residues. The CDR3 sequence is CASSSSGAEETQYF. The CDR3 DNA sequence: TGTGCCAGCAGCTCGTCGGGGGCAGAAGAGACCCAGTACTTC.

The chain is built from TRBV5-1 and TRBJ2-7, with 11 bases aligning to TRBD1. This CDR3 has 15 residues. The V segment lost 8 bases and the J segment 4 bases; nucleotides outside the gene matches: 11. The germline CDR1 and CDR2 sequences are SGHRS and YFSETQ. The chain's CDR3 is CASRPGQGVEYEQYF. The CDR3 DNA follows: TGCGCCAGTAGACCGGGACAGGGGGTCGAGTACGAGCAGTACTTC.